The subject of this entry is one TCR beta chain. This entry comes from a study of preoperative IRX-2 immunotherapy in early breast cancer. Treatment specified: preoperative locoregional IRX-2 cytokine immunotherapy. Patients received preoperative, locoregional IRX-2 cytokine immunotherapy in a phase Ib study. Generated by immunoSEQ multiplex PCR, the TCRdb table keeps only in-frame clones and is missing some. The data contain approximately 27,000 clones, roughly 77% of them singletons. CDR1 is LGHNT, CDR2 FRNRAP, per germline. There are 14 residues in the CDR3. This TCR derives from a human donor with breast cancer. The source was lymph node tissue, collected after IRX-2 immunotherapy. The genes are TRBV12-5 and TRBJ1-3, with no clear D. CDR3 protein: CASTRTSSGNTIYF. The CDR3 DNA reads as TGTGCCAGCACCCGGACGAGCTCTGGAAACACCATATATTTT.